The sequence of this T cell receptor (beta chain) was determined in a study of T cell responses to AZD1222 COVID-19 vaccine. Study-wide results and caveats: AZD1222 recipients seropositive at baseline numbered only five to seven.

Using immunoSEQ multiplex PCR, the repertoire was profiled, and TCRdb retains in-frame clones only, with some absent. The sample records fewer than 150,000 clones, more than 85% being singletons. V lost 4 bases and J lost 4, with 14 bases in between. The CDR3 spans 15 residues. Germline CDR1 reads MGHDK; CDR2 reads SYGVNS. As regards this clone: Its antigen is not known.

This material consisted of peripheral blood, taken on day 0 of AZD1222 vaccination. The receptor comes from an adult in good health. V usage is TRBV25-1 and J usage is TRBJ2-1; D tentatively reads TRBD1 or TRBD2 (5 bases each). CDR3 in amino acids: CASSVTGTAYNEQFF. Here the CDR3 DNA reads TGTGCCAGCAGTGTGACCGGGACGGCATACAATGAGCAGTTCTTC.